This TCR beta chain was obtained from a study of blood T cells in healthy people across ages. Study-wide results and limits: Older individuals had lower TCR beta diversity per million T cells (the decline was roughly linear). Long-lived donors carried more naive CD4+ cells and greater diversity than aged donors.

CDR1 ENHRY and CDR2 SYGVKD come from the germline V gene. J lost 7 bases, V lost 11 bases, and 12 bases had no gene match. The CDR3 spans 13 residues. This clonotype was seen a few times. Its antigen remains unknown. It was with a sample-barcoded 5' primer and a J-beta primer mix that a second PCR of about 7 to 12 cycles was run. TCRdb recomputed calls from the 5' RACE reads with MiXCR, one row per CDR3 protein. The sample has more than 750,000 distinct CDR3 sequences, about 28% seen once. The data also belong to a second study, concerning T cells of mothers and their children. Per that study: The TCR beta CDR3 read count exceeded 10 million for each mother and was several million for each child.

Sequenced input: blood. This TCR came from a woman between 40 and 50 years old in good health. The rearrangement uses TRBV10-3 and TRBJ2-7, with TRBD1 identical over 9 bases. The CDR3 bases are TGTGCCGGGGGAGGGACAGGGTCTCGGGAGCAGTACTTC. This encodes CAGGGTGSREQYF.